The 26 T cell receptor beta chains in this list originate from one sample, sequenced in a study of blood T cell repertoires in COVID-19. This table comes from immunoSEQ multiplex PCR, and its TCRdb copy is limited to in-frame clones, with some not included. The sample shows about 390,000 clones, over 75% of them seen only once. Sequencing was carried out using peripheral blood. The receptor set was obtained from an older woman with COVID-19, enrolled during active disease.

This chain uses TRBV3-1 (or the pseudogene TRBV3-2) with TRBJ2-5; D might be TRBD2 (7 bases). Germline values: CDR1 LGHDT, CDR2 YNNKEL (reference sequence). V dropped 4 bases and J dropped 4 bases, with 19 bases sitting between them. This CDR3 has 16 amino acids. CDR3 loop: CASSPGRQGYRETQYF. CDR3 DNA sequence: TGTGCCAGCAGCCCCGGGAGGCAGGGGTATCGAGAGACCCAGTACTTC.

This clone was counted once. The J gene is TRBJ1-2, the V gene TRBV7-9; D might be TRBD1 (5 bases). From germline, CDR1 is SEHNR and CDR2 FQNEAQ (reference sequence). The CDR3 is 13 residues long. Trimming left V 5 bases short and J 6 bases short, with 13 bases between. The CDR3 sequence is CASSPGGYDGYTF. Here the CDR3 DNA reads TGTGCCAGCAGCCCGGGGGGGTACGATGGCTACACCTTC.

The gene calls are TRBV5-8 and TRBJ1-1; D gene unclear. This CDR3 is built from 13 residues. V gave up 1 base and J gave up 5 bases, with 9 bases separating them. The V gene's germline CDR1 is SGHTS and CDR2 YDEGEE. The chain's CDR3 is CASSLIPETEAFF. The CDR3 nucleotides read TGTGCCAGCAGCTTGATTCCAGAAACTGAAGCTTTCTTT.

This clone was seen only once. The CDR3 loop is CASVQIQGTYNEQFF. Written as DNA, the CDR3 is TGTGCCAGCGTACAAATCCAGGGCACCTACAATGAGCAGTTCTTC. V gene TRBV7-8 combines with J gene TRBJ2-1; D might be TRBD1 (5 bases). V lost 8 bases, J lost 2 bases, and 16 bases lay in between. This CDR3 is built from 15 residues. Germline CDR1 and CDR2: SGHVS and FQNEAQ.

CDR3 residues: CASSPGGAISYEQYF. The CDR3 bases are TGTGCCAGCAGCCCCGGCGGGGCCATTTCCTACGAGCAGTACTTC. The V gene is TRBV7-9, the J gene TRBJ2-7; tentative D call: TRBD2 (6 bases). This CDR3 is 15 amino acids long. Germline V gene data show CDR1 as SEHNR and CDR2 as FQNEAQ (reference sequence). V lost 5 bases, J lost 1 base, and 15 bases lay in between. Combining the CDR3 with reference TRBV7-9 and TRBJ2-7 gives the whole variable domain DTGVSQNPRHKITKRGQNVTFRCDPISEHNRLYWYRQTLGQGPEFLTYFQNEAQLEKSRLLSDRFSAERPKGSFSTLEIQRTEQGDSAMYLCASSPGGAISYEQYFGPGTRLTVT.

The chain combines TRBV27 with TRBJ1-6, with D unclear. V lost 2 bases and J 5 bases, leaving 13 bases between the germline ends. CDR1 is MNHEY and CDR2 is SMNVEV in the germline V gene (reference sequence). This CDR3 is built from 16 residues. The CDR3 sequence is CASSLNSLYNNSPLHF. CDR3 nucleotide sequence: TGTGCCAGCAGTTTAAATAGCTTATACAATAATTCACCCCTCCACTTT.

The genes are TRBV27 and TRBJ1-1; 7 bases are a match to TRBD1. CDR3 size: 14 residues. Germline loops: CDR1 MNHEY, CDR2 SMNVEV (reference sequence). The V gene end was trimmed by 5 bases and the J gene end by 1 base; junction bases not matched to a gene: 4. CDR3 loop: CASSNYRGNTEAFF. The CDR3 nucleotides read TGTGCCAGCAGTAATTACAGGGGGAACACTGAAGCTTTCTTT.

The DNA for the CDR3 is TGTGCCAGCACCCCACAGGGCCTTGACTATGGCTACACCTTC. This translates into CASTPQGLDYGYTF. The chain uses TRBV7-2 and TRBJ1-2; D is perhaps TRBD1 (6 bases). There are 14 residues in the CDR3. V lost 7 bases and J 3 bases, leaving 15 bases between the germline ends. CDR1 is SGHTA and CDR2 is FQGNSA in the germline V gene.

The chain recombines TRBV2 with TRBJ2-1, with 12 bases matching TRBD2. V was pared by 7 bases and J by 4 bases, with 5 bases of the junction left unmatched. CDR1 and CDR2 from the germline V gene are SNHLY and FYNNEI. CDR3 length: 15 amino acids. The chain's CDR3 is CASKASGGDYNEQFF. The CDR3 DNA sequence: TGTGCCAGCAAGGCTAGCGGGGGGGATTACAATGAGCAGTTCTTC.

The genes are TRBV15 and TRBJ2-5; the match to TRBD1 covers 11 bases. The CDR3 sequence is 18 residues long. The ends lost 5 bases at V and 0 bases at J; junction bases unmatched: 11. Germline V lookup: CDR1 LNHNV, CDR2 YYDKDF (reference sequence). CDR3 loop: CATSGEWGQGGHQETQYF. As DNA, the CDR3 is TGTGCCACCAGCGGCGAGTGGGGACAGGGGGGACACCAAGAGACCCAGTACTTC. The full variable domain, completed using reference TRBV15 and TRBJ2-5, is DAMVIQNPRYQVTQFGKPVTLSCSQTLNHNVMYWYQQKSSQAPKLLFHYYDKDFNNEADTPDNFQSRRPNTSFCFLDIRSPGLGDTAMYLCATSGEWGQGGHQETQYFGPGTRLLVL.

The V and J genes are TRBV2 and TRBJ2-1; 7 nucleotides align to TRBD1. The CDR3 is 15 residues long. V lost 4 bases, J lost 7 bases, and 10 bases stayed unmatched. The germline V gene has CDR1 SNHLY and CDR2 FYNNEI. The CDR3 nucleotides are TGTGCCAGCAGTGCTCTCCGGGACAGCAAAAATGAGCAGTTCTTC. Protein: CASSALRDSKNEQFF.

Note on this clone: Other DNA sequences in this specimen translate into the identical CDR3. The rearrangement joins TRBV7-2 to TRBJ2-1; tentative D call: TRBD1 (7 bases). CDR3 length equals 15 residues. Germline V lookup: CDR1 SGHTA, CDR2 FQGNSA. Trimming removed 5 bases from V and 1 base from J, with 12 bases in between. Here the CDR3 DNA reads TGTGCCAGCAGCGGAGGGGGCGCATCCTACAATGAGCAGTTCTTC. Translated: CASSGGGASYNEQFF.

This clone was seen a single time. The chain recombines TRBV24-1 with TRBJ2-5; perhaps TRBD1 as D (6 bases). This CDR3 has 14 residues. Germline loops: CDR1 KGHDR, CDR2 SFDVKD. The ends were cut back, 5 bases at V and 4 bases at J, with 13 bases in the middle. The CDR3 DNA reads as TGTGCCACCAGTGGAATCAGGGGTTCAGAGACCCAGTACTTC. This gives the protein CATSGIRGSETQYF.

J is TRBJ2-3 and V is TRBV10-3; perhaps TRBD2 as D (6 bases). The ends were cut back, 4 bases at V and 3 bases at J, with 17 bases in the middle. The CDR3 loop spans 16 amino acids. The germline gives CDR1 ENHRY, CDR2 SYGVKD. The CDR3 spells CAISAREAGRTDTQYF. The CDR3 DNA reads as TGTGCCATCAGTGCAAGGGAAGCGGGTCGAACAGATACGCAGTATTTT.

The V and J genes are TRBV19 and TRBJ1-2; D is unresolved. Trimming stripped 6 bases from V and 4 bases from J, with 24 bases between. The CDR3 length is 17 residues. From germline, CDR1 is LNHDA and CDR2 SQIVND (reference sequence). CDR3 amino acids: CASRTTAYGSPPYGYTF. DNA for the CDR3: TGTGCCAGTAGAACCACCGCCTACGGTTCCCCACCCTATGGCTACACCTTC. The entire variable domain, with the rest obtained from reference TRBV19 and TRBJ1-2, is as follows: DGGITQSPKYLFRKEGQNVTLSCEQNLNHDAMYWYRQDPGQGLRLIYYSQIVNDFQKGDIAEGYSVSREKKESFPLTVTSAQKNPTAFYLCASRTTAYGSPPYGYTFGSGTRLTVV.

This chain's CDR3 is CASSLGGNYGYTF. In DNA, the CDR3 is TGTGCCAGCAGCTTAGGAGGAAACTATGGCTACACCTTC. The chain recombines TRBV7-9 with TRBJ1-2, with D uncertain. This CDR3 comprises 13 residues. The germline gives CDR1 SEHNR, CDR2 FQNEAQ (reference sequence). Trimming left V 1 base short and J 2 bases short, with 5 bases between.

The chain has TRBV6-5 and TRBJ2-5; TRBD2 agrees at 7 bases. The junction had 10 bases not matched to a gene; V was cut back by 6 bases and J by 6 bases. The CDR3 contains 14 residues. Germline CDR1 and CDR2: MNHEY and SVGAGI. The CDR3: CASSLRWEGKTQYF. CDR3 DNA: TGTGCCAGCAGCCTTAGGTGGGAGGGGAAGACCCAGTACTTC.

The V and J genes are TRBV5-1 and TRBJ2-7, with TRBD1 matching 7 bases. The germline V gene encodes CDR1 SGHRS and CDR2 YFSETQ. The V and J ends lost 5 bases and 2 bases, in that order; junction bases with no gene match: 7. The CDR3 is 14 residues long. CDR3: CASRPGQATYEQYF. The CDR3 bases are TGCGCCAGCAGACCTGGACAGGCCACCTACGAGCAGTACTTC. The full variable domain, with the rest looked up from reference TRBV5-1 and TRBJ2-7, is KAGVTQTPRYLIKTRGQQVTLSCSPISGHRSVSWYQQTPGQGLQFLFEYFSETQRNKGNFPGRFSGRQFSNSRSEMNVSTLELGDSALYLCASRPGQATYEQYFGPGTRLTVT.

The chain joins TRBV28 to TRBJ1-1, with 7 nucleotides matching TRBD1. Trimming at V came to 5 bases and at J to 5 bases, leaving 17 bases not matched to a gene. The CDR3 contains 17 residues. Germline CDR1 and CDR2: MDHEN and SYDVKM. CDR3 region: CASSGLSGPGGRTEAFF. CDR3 sequence (DNA): TGTGCCAGCAGTGGGCTGTCTGGGCCAGGGGGTCGGACTGAAGCTTTCTTT.

J is TRBJ1-6 and V is TRBV6-6; possible D gene TRBD1, 6 bases. The germline V and J ends were trimmed by 4 bases and 7 bases, with 11 bases remaining between them. The CDR3 consists of 14 residues. Germline-derived CDR1 and CDR2 are MNHNY and SVGAGI (reference sequence). In DNA, the CDR3 is TGTGCCAGCAGTTCTAGACAGGCGAATTCACCCCTCCACTTT. It yields the protein CASSSRQANSPLHF.

This chain links TRBV7-6 with TRBJ2-6, with a tentative D call TRBD1 (6 bases). Germline CDR1 SGHVS, CDR2 FNYEAQ. The CDR3 consists of 16 residues. V was pared by 5 bases and J by 1 base, with 12 bases between. Here the CDR3 reads CASSPTGWSGANVLTF. The CDR3 DNA follows: TGTGCCAGCAGCCCCACAGGGTGGTCTGGGGCCAACGTCCTGACTTTC. Complete variable domain (other parts from reference TRBV7-6 and TRBJ2-6): GAGVSQSPRYKVTKRGQDVALRCDPISGHVSLYWYRQALGQGPEFLTYFNYEAQQDKSGLPNDRFSAERPEGSISTLTIQRTEQRDSAMYRCASSPTGWSGANVLTFGAGSRLTVL.

V and J are TRBV2 and TRBJ2-5, with D perhaps TRBD2 (7 bases). The ends were cut back, 9 bases at V and 0 bases at J, with 14 bases in the middle. There are 14 residues in the CDR3. Germline V gene lookup returns CDR1 SNHLY and CDR2 FYNNEI. The DNA of the CDR3 is TGTGCCAGGGGGGGGACATCGTACCAAGAGACCCAGTACTTC. Amino acid sequence: CARGGTSYQETQYF.

The rearrangement links TRBV4-2 to TRBJ1-6; D remains ambiguous. CDR1 is LGHNA and CDR2 is YNFKEQ in the germline V gene. This CDR3 has 16 residues. Trimming shortened V by 0 bases and J by 1 base, and 7 bases separated the two germline ends. CDR3: CASSQDTGSYNSPLHF. The CDR3 bases are TGTGCCAGCAGCCAAGATACGGGGTCCTATAATTCACCCCTCCACTTT.

This sequence joins TRBV5-1 and TRBJ1-5; 7 bases are a match to TRBD1. V shed 0 bases and J 3 bases; nucleotides not matched to a gene: 3. Looked up from germline, CDR1 is SGHRS and CDR2 is YFSETQ. The CDR3 runs to 15 residues. The chain's CDR3 is CASSLEGQFNQPQHF. The DNA for the CDR3 is TGCGCCAGCAGCTTGGAGGGACAGTTCAATCAGCCCCAGCATTTT.

This chain joins TRBV19 and TRBJ2-3, with D possibly TRBD2 on 5 matching bases. Germline lookup yields CDR1 LNHDA and CDR2 SQIVND (reference sequence). This CDR3 is built from 13 residues. V was shortened by 5 bases and J by 1 base, with 7 bases between the two germline ends. The CDR3 region is CASSSLGTDTQYF. The CDR3, as DNA: TGTGCCAGTAGTTCACTAGGCACAGATACGCAGTATTTT.

The chain employs TRBV15 and TRBJ2-1, with TRBD2 identical over 7 bases. The V gene end was trimmed by 1 base and the J gene end by 6 bases; junction bases not matched to a gene: 12. Germline values: CDR1 LNHNV, CDR2 YYDKDF (reference sequence). The CDR3 extends over 17 amino acids. The DNA for the CDR3 is TGTGCCACCAGCAGAGTGAGATGGGCGGGGGACCCCAATGAGCAGTTCTTC. It encodes CATSRVRWAGDPNEQFF.